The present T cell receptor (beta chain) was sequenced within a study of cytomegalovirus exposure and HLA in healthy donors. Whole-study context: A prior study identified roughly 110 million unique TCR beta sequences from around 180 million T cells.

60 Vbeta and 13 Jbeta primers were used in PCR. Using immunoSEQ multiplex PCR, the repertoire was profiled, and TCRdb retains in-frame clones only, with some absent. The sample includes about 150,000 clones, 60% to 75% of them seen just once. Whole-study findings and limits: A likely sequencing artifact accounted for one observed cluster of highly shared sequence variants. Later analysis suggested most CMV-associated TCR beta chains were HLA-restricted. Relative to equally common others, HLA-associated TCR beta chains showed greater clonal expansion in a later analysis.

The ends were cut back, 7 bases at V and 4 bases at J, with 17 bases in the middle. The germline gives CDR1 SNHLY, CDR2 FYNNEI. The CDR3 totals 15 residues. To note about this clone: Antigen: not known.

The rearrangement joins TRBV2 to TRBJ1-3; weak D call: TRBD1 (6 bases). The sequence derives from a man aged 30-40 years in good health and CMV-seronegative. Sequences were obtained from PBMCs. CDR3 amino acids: CASTGQGGTGNTIYF. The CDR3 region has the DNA TGTGCCAGCACGGGCCAGGGAGGGACAGGAAACACCATATATTTT.